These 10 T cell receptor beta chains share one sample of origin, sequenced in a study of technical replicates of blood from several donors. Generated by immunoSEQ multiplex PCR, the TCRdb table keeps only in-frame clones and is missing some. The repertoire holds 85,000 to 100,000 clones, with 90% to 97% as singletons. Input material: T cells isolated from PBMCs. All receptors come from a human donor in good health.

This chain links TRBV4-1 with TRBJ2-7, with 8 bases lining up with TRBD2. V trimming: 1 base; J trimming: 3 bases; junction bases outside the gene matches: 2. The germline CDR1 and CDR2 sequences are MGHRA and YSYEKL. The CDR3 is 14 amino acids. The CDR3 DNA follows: TGCGCCAGCAGCCAAGCGAGCGGGGGCTACGAGCAGTACTTC. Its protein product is CASSQASGGYEQYF.

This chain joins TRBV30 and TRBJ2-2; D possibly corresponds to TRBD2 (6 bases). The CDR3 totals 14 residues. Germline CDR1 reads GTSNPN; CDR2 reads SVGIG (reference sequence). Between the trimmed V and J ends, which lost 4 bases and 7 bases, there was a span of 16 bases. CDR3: CAWTNYGGIGELFF. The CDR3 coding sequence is TGTGCCTGGACCAATTACGGAGGGATCGGGGAGCTGTTTTTT.

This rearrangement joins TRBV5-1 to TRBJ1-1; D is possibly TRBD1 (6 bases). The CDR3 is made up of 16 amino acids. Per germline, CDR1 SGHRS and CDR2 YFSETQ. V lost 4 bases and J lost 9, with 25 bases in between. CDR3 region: CASSPSAGTKFFQAFF. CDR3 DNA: TGCGCCAGCAGCCCCTCCGCCGGGACAAAATTTTTTCAAGCTTTCTTT.

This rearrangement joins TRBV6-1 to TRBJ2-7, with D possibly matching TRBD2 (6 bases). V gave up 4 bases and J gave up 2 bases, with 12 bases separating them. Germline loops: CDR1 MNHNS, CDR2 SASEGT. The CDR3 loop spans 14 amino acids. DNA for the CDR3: TGTGCCAGCAGTGCCCCCGGCGGGGCCTACGAGCAGTACTTC. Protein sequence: CASSAPGGAYEQYF.

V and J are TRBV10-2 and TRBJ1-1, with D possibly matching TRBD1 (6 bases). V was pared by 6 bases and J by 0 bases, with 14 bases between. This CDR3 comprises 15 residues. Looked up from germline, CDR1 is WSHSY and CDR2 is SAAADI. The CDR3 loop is CASRQGGVMNTEAFF. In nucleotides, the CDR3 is TGCGCCAGCAGACAGGGTGGGGTCATGAACACTGAAGCTTTCTTT.

CDR3 sequence (DNA): TGTGCCAGCAGTTACTCTCGATCCGGAAGAGGGGGCTACACCTTC. Protein product: CASSYSRSGRGGYTF. This sequence joins TRBV6-6 and TRBJ1-2; no firm D call. Trimming pared 0 bases from V and 8 bases from J, leaving 16 bases between. Germline CDR1 is MNHNY and CDR2 is SVGAGI (reference sequence). The CDR3 covers 15 residues.

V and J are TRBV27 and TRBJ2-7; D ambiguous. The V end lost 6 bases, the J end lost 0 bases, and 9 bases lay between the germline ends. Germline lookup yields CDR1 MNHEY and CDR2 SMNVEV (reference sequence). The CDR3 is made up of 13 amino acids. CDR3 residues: CASSLLSSYEQYF. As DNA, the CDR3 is TGTGCCAGCAGCCTATTATCCTCCTACGAGCAGTACTTC.

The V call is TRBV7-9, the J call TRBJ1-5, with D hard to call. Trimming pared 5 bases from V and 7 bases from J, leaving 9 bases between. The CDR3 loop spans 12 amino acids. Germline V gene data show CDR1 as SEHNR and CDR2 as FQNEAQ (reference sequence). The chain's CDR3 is CASSRTGQPQHF. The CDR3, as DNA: TGTGCCAGCAGCCGGACGGGGCAGCCCCAGCATTTT.

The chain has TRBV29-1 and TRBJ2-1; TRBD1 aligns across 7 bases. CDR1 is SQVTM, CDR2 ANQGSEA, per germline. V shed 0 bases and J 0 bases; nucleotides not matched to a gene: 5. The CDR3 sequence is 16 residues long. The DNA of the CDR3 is TGCAGCGTTGAAGATCCCCGGGACAGCTCCTACAATGAGCAGTTCTTC. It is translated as CSVEDPRDSSYNEQFF.

The CDR3 is CASSRDSSGNTIYF. CDR3 bases: TGCGCCAGCAGCCGTGACAGCTCTGGAAACACCATATATTTT. The chain combines TRBV5-1 with TRBJ1-3; the D gene is possibly TRBD1 (5 bases). The CDR3 runs to 14 residues. Trimming took 4 bases from V and 0 from J, leaving 8 bases between them. CDR1 is SGHRS and CDR2 is YFSETQ in the germline V gene.